This is a list of T cell receptor beta chains from one sample in a study of blood T cell repertoires in COVID-19. Sequenced by immunoSEQ multiplex PCR; TCRdb stores in-frame clones only, minus some. The sample carries 330,000 or so clones, roughly 90% recorded once. Sequencing used peripheral blood. These receptors were obtained from a woman aged 60 to 75 with COVID-19, enrolled during active disease. Each CDR3 is given with its conserved first and last residue. D genes are given only for firm matches. Only some rows state a clone size, as once, few, many or a class for expanded clones.

D gene	clone size	J gene	CDR3 length	V gene	CDR3 protein	CDR3 DNA
TRBD2	.	TRBJ2-7	14	TRBV5-4	CASSWGGSSYEQYF	TGTGCCAGCAGCTGGGGGGGGAGCTCCTACGAGCAGTACTTC
.	.	TRBJ1-1	17	TRBV7-8	CASSSRRGTPATTEAFF	TGTGCCAGCAGCTCAAGACGGGGGACTCCCGCGACGACTGAAGCTTTCTTT
.	.	TRBJ1-1	16	TRBV6-2/TRBV6-3	CASSRSSINWNTEAFF	TGTGCCAGCAGCCGAAGCTCCATCAACTGGAACACTGAAGCTTTCTTT
.	.	TRBJ1-6	15	TRBV4-2	CASSQGAQDNSPLHF	TGTGCCAGCAGCCAAGGGGCCCAGGATAATTCACCCCTCCACTTT
.	.	TRBJ1-1	13	TRBV10-3	CATAVNENTEAFF	TGTGCCACCGCAGTGAACGAAAACACTGAAGCTTTCTTT
.	.	TRBJ1-4	14	TRBV3-1/TRBV3-2	CASSHRGERRKLFF	TGTGCCAGCAGCCACCGGGGGGAGAGGCGAAAACTGTTTTTT
.	.	TRBJ2-7	13	TRBV10-3	CAISQAGTPEQYF	TGTGCCATCAGTCAAGCCGGGACACCCGAGCAGTACTTC
TRBD1	.	TRBJ2-3	18	TRBV5-8	CASSLGTAHLGSTDTQYF	TGTGCCAGCAGCCTCGGGACAGCTCATTTGGGGAGCACAGATACGCAGTATTTT
.	once	TRBJ1-1	14	TRBV7-2	CASSTRTFNTEAFF	TGTGCCAGCAGCACCCGGACATTCAACACTGAAGCTTTCTTT
.	.	TRBJ2-1	13	TRBV14	CASSHQGYGEQFF	TGTGCCAGCAGCCACCAGGGGTACGGTGAGCAGTTCTTC
TRBD1	.	TRBJ2-1	16	TRBV4-2	CASSQGRGQGGYEQFF	TGTGCCAGCAGCCAAGGTCGGGGACAGGGAGGTTATGAGCAGTTCTTC
.	few	TRBJ1-1	15	TRBV7-9	CASSLASGGFTEAFF	TGTGCCAGCAGCTTAGCCTCGGGGGGCTTCACTGAAGCTTTCTTT
.	.	TRBJ1-3	15	TRBV4-1	CASSQEQHSGNTIYF	TGCGCCAGCAGCCAAGAACAACACTCTGGAAACACCATATATTTT
.	.	TRBJ1-4	15	TRBV4-1	CASSQPSDWNEKLFF	TGCGCCAGCAGCCAACCCTCGGACTGGAATGAAAAACTGTTTTTT